This TCR beta chain was found in a study of cytomegalovirus exposure and HLA in healthy donors. Study conclusions and caveats: Reports indicate that TCR beta sequences accurately predicted the HLA-A and HLA-B alleles of most subjects.

Turning to this clone: Its antigen is unidentified.

The V end was cut by 7 bases, the J end by 6 bases, with 17 bases between. The CDR3 runs to 14 residues. The germline V gene has CDR1 SGHRS and CDR2 YFSETQ. The PCR made use of 60 Vbeta and 13 Jbeta primers. Using immunoSEQ multiplex PCR, the repertoire was profiled, and TCRdb retains in-frame clones only, with some absent. This table has about 140,000 clones, roughly three quarters appearing once. The chain links TRBV5-1 to TRBJ1-5; D is undetermined. Specimen: PBMCs. The origin of this receptor is a woman aged 45-59 years in good health and CMV-seronegative. This chain's CDR3 is CASSSGGVGQPQHF. CDR3 nucleotide sequence: TGCGCCAGCTCCTCCGGCGGAGTAGGTCAGCCCCAGCATTTT.